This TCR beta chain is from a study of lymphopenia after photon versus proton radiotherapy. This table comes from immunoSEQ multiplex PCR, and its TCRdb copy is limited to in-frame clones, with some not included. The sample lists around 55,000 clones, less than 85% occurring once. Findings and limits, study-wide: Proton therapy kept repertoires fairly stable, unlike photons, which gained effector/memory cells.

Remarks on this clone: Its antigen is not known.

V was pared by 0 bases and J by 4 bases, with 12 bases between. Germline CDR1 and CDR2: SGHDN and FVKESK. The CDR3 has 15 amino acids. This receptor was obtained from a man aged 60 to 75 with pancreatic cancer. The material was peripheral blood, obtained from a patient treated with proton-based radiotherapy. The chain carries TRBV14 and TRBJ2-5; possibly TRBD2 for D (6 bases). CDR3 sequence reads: CASSQDWGVVETQYF. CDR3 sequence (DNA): TGTGCCAGCAGCCAAGATTGGGGGGTCGTAGAGACCCAGTACTTC. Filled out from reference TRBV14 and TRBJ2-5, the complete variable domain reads EAGVTQFPSHSVIEKGQTVTLRCDPISGHDNLYWYRRVMGKEIKFLLHFVKESKQDESGMPNNRFLAERTGGTYSTLKVQPAELEDSGVYFCASSQDWGVVETQYFGPGTRLLVL.